These T cell receptor beta chains were read from a single sample in a study of post-analysis software for immune sequencing data. TCRdb processed the PCR reads anew with MiXCR; each CDR3 protein has one entry. Of approximately 440,000 distinct CDR3 sequences listed, 45% are singletons. The sequenced sample was blood. These TCRs come from a girl under 18 with multiple sclerosis. Each CDR3 is given with its conserved first and last residue. D genes are given only for firm matches. Where a row states a size, it is once, few, many or the class of an expanded clone; other rows omit it.

V gene: TRBV20-1
J gene: TRBJ2-7
D gene: TRBD2
clone size: once
CDR3 protein: CSAREVAGGYEQYF
CDR3 DNA: TGCAGTGCTAGAGAGGTAGCGGGAGGCTACGAGCAGTACTTC

V gene: TRBV15
J gene: TRBJ2-4
D gene: .
clone size: once
CDR3 protein: CATSRDPEGGIQYF
CDR3 DNA: TGTGCCACCAGCAGAGATCCGGAAGGGGGCATTCAGTACTTC

V gene: TRBV19
J gene: TRBJ1-1
D gene: TRBD1
clone size: .
CDR3 protein: CASRQGASNTEAFF
CDR3 DNA: TGTGCCAGTAGACAGGGGGCAAGTAACACTGAAGCTTTCTTT

V gene: TRBV5-1
J gene: TRBJ1-6
D gene: .
clone size: .
CDR3 protein: CASGVDYNSPRHF
CDR3 DNA: TGCGCCAGCGGTGTGGACTATAATTCACCCCGCCACTTT

V gene: TRBV18
J gene: TRBJ2-3
D gene: .
clone size: .
CDR3 protein: CASSPPSVPVTDTQYF
CDR3 DNA: TGTGCCAGCTCACCACCGAGTGTTCCCGTCACAGATACGCAGTATTTT

V gene: TRBV7-3
J gene: TRBJ1-1
D gene: .
clone size: .
CDR3 protein: CASSSDNDGAFF
CDR3 DNA: TGTGCCAGCAGCTCGGACAATGACGGAGCTTTCTTT

V gene: TRBV15
J gene: TRBJ2-1
D gene: .
clone size: .
CDR3 protein: CATRRESYNEQFF
CDR3 DNA: TGTGCCACCAGGAGGGAGTCCTACAATGAGCAGTTCTTC

V gene: TRBV20-1
J gene: TRBJ1-1
D gene: .
clone size: .
CDR3 protein: CSARDSEGTDTEAFF
CDR3 DNA: TGCAGTGCTAGAGATTCCGAGGGGACCGACACTGAAGCTTTCTTT

V gene: TRBV7-3
J gene: TRBJ2-3
D gene: TRBD2
clone size: .
CDR3 protein: CASSLLPGPKLSGRGTDTQYF
CDR3 DNA: TGTGCCAGCAGCCTCCTGCCAGGGCCAAAGCTGAGCGGGAGAGGGACAGATACGCAGTATTTT

V gene: TRBV20-1
J gene: TRBJ1-5
D gene: TRBD1
clone size: .
CDR3 protein: CSARAPDRDSNQPQHF
CDR3 DNA: TGCAGTGCTAGAGCCCCGGACAGGGATAGCAATCAGCCCCAGCATTTT

V gene: TRBV12-3/TRBV12-4
J gene: TRBJ1-2
D gene: .
clone size: .
CDR3 protein: CASSLWGLDGYTF
CDR3 DNA: TGTGCCAGCAGTTTATGGGGGCTGGATGGCTACACCTTC

V gene: TRBV7-9
J gene: TRBJ2-5
D gene: .
clone size: .
CDR3 protein: CASQGGQETQYF
CDR3 DNA: TGTGCCAGCCAAGGGGGACAAGAGACCCAGTACTTC

V gene: TRBV7-3
J gene: TRBJ2-3
D gene: .
clone size: .
CDR3 protein: CASSPLRGRTTDTQYF
CDR3 DNA: TGTGCCAGCAGCCCCCTTCGGGGGAGGACCACAGATACGCAGTATTTT

V gene: TRBV7-3
J gene: TRBJ2-7
D gene: TRBD1
clone size: few
CDR3 protein: CASSRGQGGEQYF
CDR3 DNA: TGTGCCAGCAGCAGGGGACAGGGCGGCGAGCAGTACTTC

V gene: TRBV5-8
J gene: TRBJ2-5
D gene: TRBD2
clone size: .
CDR3 protein: CASSPLAGRLQETQYF
CDR3 DNA: TGTGCCAGCAGCCCACTAGCGGGGAGGTTACAAGAGACCCAGTACTTC

V gene: TRBV5-1
J gene: TRBJ1-1
D gene: .
clone size: .
CDR3 protein: CASSSGPNEHTEAFF
CDR3 DNA: TGCGCCAGCAGCTCCGGGCCGAATGAGCACACTGAAGCTTTCTTT

V gene: TRBV7-3
J gene: TRBJ2-1
D gene: .
clone size: few
CDR3 protein: CASTPGEAHEQFF
CDR3 DNA: TGTGCCAGCACCCCTGGGGAAGCCCATGAGCAGTTCTTC

V gene: TRBV29-1
J gene: TRBJ2-2
D gene: .
clone size: .
CDR3 protein: CSVAGAYANTGELFF
CDR3 DNA: TGCAGCGTTGCAGGGGCTTACGCGAACACCGGGGAGCTGTTTTTT

V gene: TRBV4-2
J gene: TRBJ1-1
D gene: .
clone size: .
CDR3 protein: CASSQEGPWGLNTEAFF
CDR3 DNA: TGTGCCAGCAGCCAAGAGGGCCCCTGGGGGCTCAACACTGAAGCTTTCTTT

V gene: TRBV7-2
J gene: TRBJ2-7
D gene: .
clone size: few
CDR3 protein: CASSLEAGHEQYF
CDR3 DNA: TGTGCCAGCAGCTTAGAGGCGGGACACGAGCAGTACTTC

V gene: TRBV6-5
J gene: TRBJ2-1
D gene: .
clone size: .
CDR3 protein: CASSYLGGGSYNEQFF
CDR3 DNA: TGTGCCAGCAGTTATCTGGGAGGGGGGAGCTACAATGAGCAGTTCTTC

V gene: TRBV25-1
J gene: TRBJ1-1
D gene: .
clone size: few
CDR3 protein: CASSEWDTNEKVSEAFF
CDR3 DNA: TGTGCCAGCAGTGAATGGGACACCAACGAGAAGGTGTCTGAAGCTTTCTTT

V gene: TRBV6-5
J gene: TRBJ2-3
D gene: TRBD2
clone size: .
CDR3 protein: CASTYSGETTDTQYF
CDR3 DNA: TGTGCCAGCACCTATAGCGGGGAAACCACAGATACGCAGTATTTT

V gene: TRBV5-5
J gene: TRBJ2-3
D gene: .
clone size: few
CDR3 protein: CASSLDGSSTDTQYF
CDR3 DNA: TGTGCCAGCAGCTTGGACGGATCTAGCACAGATACGCAGTATTTT

V gene: TRBV6-2/TRBV6-3
J gene: TRBJ1-1
D gene: TRBD1
clone size: .
CDR3 protein: CASSYPGTGVTEAFF
CDR3 DNA: TGTGCCAGCAGTTACCCCGGGACAGGCGTCACTGAAGCTTTCTTT

V gene: TRBV5-1
J gene: TRBJ2-1
D gene: .
clone size: few
CDR3 protein: CASSLGVAANEQFF
CDR3 DNA: TGCGCCAGCAGCTTGGGAGTAGCGGCCAATGAGCAGTTCTTC

V gene: TRBV7-2
J gene: TRBJ2-1
D gene: TRBD2
clone size: few
CDR3 protein: CASSLGSGHYNEQFF
CDR3 DNA: TGTGCCAGCAGCTTAGGTAGCGGGCACTACAATGAGCAGTTCTTC

V gene: TRBV7-9
J gene: TRBJ2-1
D gene: TRBD2
clone size: few
CDR3 protein: CASSLGGLTSASRNEQFF
CDR3 DNA: TGTGCCAGCAGCTTAGGAGGGTTGACTAGCGCCTCTCGCAATGAGCAGTTCTTC

V gene: TRBV5-1
J gene: TRBJ2-3
D gene: .
clone size: few
CDR3 protein: CASSFQGPDTQYF
CDR3 DNA: TGCGCCAGCAGCTTCCAGGGGCCAGATACGCAGTATTTT

V gene: TRBV7-8
J gene: TRBJ2-3
D gene: .
clone size: few
CDR3 protein: CASSLPSYGTDTQYF
CDR3 DNA: TGTGCCAGCAGCTTACCCTCATACGGGACAGATACGCAGTATTTT

V gene: TRBV11-2
J gene: TRBJ2-1
D gene: TRBD2
clone size: .
CDR3 protein: CASSLMWALAGLNEQFF
CDR3 DNA: TGTGCCAGCAGCTTAATGTGGGCACTAGCGGGATTGAATGAGCAGTTCTTC

V gene: TRBV4-1
J gene: TRBJ1-2
D gene: .
clone size: .
CDR3 protein: CASSQAGDYGYTF
CDR3 DNA: TGCGCCAGCAGCCAAGCAGGGGACTATGGCTACACCTTC

V gene: TRBV28
J gene: TRBJ2-5
D gene: .
clone size: .
CDR3 protein: CASRLGETTQETQYF
CDR3 DNA: TGTGCCAGCAGACTGGGGGAGACAACCCAAGAGACCCAGTACTTC

V gene: TRBV7-9
J gene: TRBJ1-2
D gene: TRBD1
clone size: .
CDR3 protein: CASSLSQGNYGYTF
CDR3 DNA: TGTGCCAGCAGCTTATCACAGGGGAACTATGGCTACACCTTC

V gene: TRBV12-3/TRBV12-4
J gene: TRBJ1-4
D gene: .
clone size: .
CDR3 protein: CASSLGRRSGTNEKLFF
CDR3 DNA: TGTGCCAGCAGTTTAGGACGGCGAAGTGGAACTAATGAAAAACTGTTTTTT

V gene: TRBV12-3/TRBV12-4
J gene: TRBJ2-7
D gene: .
clone size: few
CDR3 protein: CASRSGTTYEQYF
CDR3 DNA: TGTGCCAGCAGGTCCGGGACAACTTACGAGCAGTACTTC

V gene: TRBV5-1
J gene: TRBJ2-3
D gene: .
clone size: .
CDR3 protein: CASSPGQASDTQYF
CDR3 DNA: TGCGCCAGCAGCCCGGGCCAAGCCTCAGATACGCAGTATTTT

V gene: TRBV4-2
J gene: TRBJ2-1
D gene: TRBD2
clone size: few
CDR3 protein: CASSQRPSGGEYSTDEQFF
CDR3 DNA: TGTGCCAGCAGCCAAAGGCCGAGCGGGGGGGAGTATAGTACCGATGAGCAGTTCTTC

V gene: TRBV7-3
J gene: TRBJ2-7
D gene: .
clone size: .
CDR3 protein: CASSLKEGPYEQYF
CDR3 DNA: TGTGCCAGCAGCTTAAAGGAGGGCCCCTACGAGCAGTACTTC

V gene: TRBV20-1
J gene: TRBJ2-4
D gene: TRBD2
clone size: .
CDR3 protein: CSAREFGSGGTIQYF
CDR3 DNA: TGCAGTGCTAGAGAGTTCGGGAGCGGGGGCACGATTCAGTACTTC

V gene: TRBV5-1
J gene: TRBJ2-1
D gene: .
clone size: many
CDR3 protein: CASSSGTDYNEQFF
CDR3 DNA: TGCGCCAGCAGCTCCGGGACGGATTACAATGAGCAGTTCTTC

V gene: TRBV27
J gene: TRBJ2-7
D gene: TRBD1
clone size: .
CDR3 protein: CASRGTGNLGEQYF
CDR3 DNA: TGTGCCAGCAGGGGGACAGGGAATCTCGGCGAGCAGTACTTC

V gene: TRBV6-5
J gene: TRBJ2-7
D gene: .
clone size: .
CDR3 protein: CASSYSKAYEQYF
CDR3 DNA: TGTGCCAGCAGTTACTCGAAAGCGTACGAGCAGTACTTC